This paragraph covers one T cell receptor beta chain sequence. Antigen: not known. This CDR3 is 15 amino acids long. Germline V lookup: CDR1 MNHEY, CDR2 SVGAGI. Trimming at V came to 6 bases and at J to 8 bases, leaving 15 bases not matched to a gene. This sample is drawn from a study of post-analysis software for immune sequencing data. Study-wide points: The F measure placed samples prepared in the same batch into strongly shared clusters. With TRBV5-6, TRBV5-1 and TRBV20-1 included, 4 to 6 TRBV segments were more frequent in patients than in controls. Significantly decreased normalized Chao1 diversity was recorded for multiple sclerosis patients relative to controls.

Researchers reported that TCR beta cDNA libraries carried unique molecular identifiers. TCRdb fed the PCR reads into MiXCR, producing one record per CDR3 protein. The sample lists about 170,000 distinct CDR3 sequences, about 30% occurring once. The sequenced sample was blood. The chain combines TRBV6-5 with TRBJ1-2, with TRBD1 matching over 7 bases. This TCR derives from a girl under 18 with multiple sclerosis. This CDR3 reads CASSSVGGSTGGYTF. Here the CDR3 DNA reads TGTGCCAGCAGCTCGGTAGGGGGCTCAACCGGGGGCTACACCTTC.